Detailed here is one T cell receptor (beta chain). The Seattle site enrolled patients during active infection and followed them longitudinally. These data are taken from a study of blood T cell repertoires in COVID-19. As for the study in general: In each case, the material was cDNA or gDNA derived from T cells, B-cell-depleted T cells, or PBMCs.

Libraries were prepared by immunoSEQ multiplex PCR; TCRdb keeps only in-frame clonotypes and omits some of them. The sample records roughly 480,000 clones, roughly nine tenths being singletons. Trimming removed 7 bases from V and 2 bases from J; junction bases left unmatched: 7. This CDR3 contains 14 residues. The germline V gene encodes CDR1 MNHEY and CDR2 SVGAGI. The sample was peripheral blood. The chain couples TRBV6-5 to TRBJ2-7; 8 nucleotides agree with TRBD1. The sequence came from a man younger than 35 with COVID-19, enrolled during active disease. CDR3 bases: TGTGCCAGCATCCGACAGGGGCTAGCCTACGAGCAGTACTTC. It encodes CASIRQGLAYEQYF.